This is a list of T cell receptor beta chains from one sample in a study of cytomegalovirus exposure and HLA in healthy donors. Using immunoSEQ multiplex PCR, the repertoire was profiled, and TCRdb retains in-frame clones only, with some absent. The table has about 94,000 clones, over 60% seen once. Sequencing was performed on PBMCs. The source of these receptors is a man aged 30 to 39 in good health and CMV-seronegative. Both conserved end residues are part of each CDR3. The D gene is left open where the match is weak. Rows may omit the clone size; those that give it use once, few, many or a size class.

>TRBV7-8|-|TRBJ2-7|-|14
TGTGCCAGCAGCTTAGGACAGAGCATCTACGAGCAGTACTTC
CASSLGQSIYEQYF
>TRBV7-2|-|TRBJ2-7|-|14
TGTGCCAGCAGCTTAATCGTCAACTCCTACGAGCAGTACTTC
CASSLIVNSYEQYF
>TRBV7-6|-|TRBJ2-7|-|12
TGTGCCAGCAGCTCGCCCTACGGCGAGCAGTACTTC
CASSSPYGEQYF
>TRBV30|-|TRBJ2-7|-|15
TGTGCCTGGAGTGGTCCGAGGACTAAACCCTACGAGCAGTACTTC
CAWSGPRTKPYEQYF
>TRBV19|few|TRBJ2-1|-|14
TGTGCCAGTAGTATGGCGGGGACCTACAATGAGCAGTTCTTC
CASSMAGTYNEQFF
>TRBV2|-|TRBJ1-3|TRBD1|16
TGTGCCAGCAGTTTTCCGGGACAGGAGATCTTAAACACCATATATTTT
CASSFPGQEILNTIYF
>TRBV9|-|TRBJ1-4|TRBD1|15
TGTGCCAGCAGCCCCCGTGACAGGGGCCTGTCGAAACTGTTTTTT
CASSPRDRGLSKLFF
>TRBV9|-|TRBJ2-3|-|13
TGTGCCAGCAGCGTAGGTGTAGCAGATACGCAGTATTTT
CASSVGVADTQYF
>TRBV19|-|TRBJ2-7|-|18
TGTGCCAGTAGTATAGATAGCGGAAGACCAAACCCCACCTACGAGCAGTACTTC
CASSIDSGRPNPTYEQYF
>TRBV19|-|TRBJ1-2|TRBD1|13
TGTGCCAGTACCATGGACAGGGGTGGGGGCTACACCTTC
CASTMDRGGGYTF
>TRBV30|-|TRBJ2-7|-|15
TGTGCCTGGAGGTCCACAGGGACCACCCACTACGAGCAGTACTTC
CAWRSTGTTHYEQYF
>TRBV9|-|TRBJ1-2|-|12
TGTGCCAGCCATAGACCAGGGAATGGCTACACCTTC
CASHRPGNGYTF
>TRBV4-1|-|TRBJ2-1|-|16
TGCGCCAGCAGCCCGGCGGGGTCGGGCTCCTACAATGAGCAGTTCTTC
CASSPAGSGSYNEQFF
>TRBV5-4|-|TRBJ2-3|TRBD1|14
TGTGCCAGCAGCTTGTCTACAGGGGCCTATACGCAGTATTTT
CASSLSTGAYTQYF
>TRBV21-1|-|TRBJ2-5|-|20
TGTGCCAGCAGCCCCCAGGTGTGCGGGAGGGCCTCGTGGGCCAAAGAGACCCAGTACTTC
CASSPQVCGRASWAKETQYF
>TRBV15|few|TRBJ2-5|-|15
TGTGCCACCAGCAGAGAAGGACAAATCCAAGAGACCCAGTACTTC
CATSREGQIQETQYF
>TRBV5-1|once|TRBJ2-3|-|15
TGCGCCAGCAGCAATAACAGGGCTAGCACAGATACGCAGTATTTT
CASSNNRASTDTQYF
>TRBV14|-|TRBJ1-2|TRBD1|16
TGTGCCAGCAGCCAACCTGGGACAGGGAGCAACTATGGCTACACCTTC
CASSQPGTGSNYGYTF
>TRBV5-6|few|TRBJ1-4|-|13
TGTGCCAGCAGCTTGGGAGGTAATGAAAAACTGTTTTTT
CASSLGGNEKLFF
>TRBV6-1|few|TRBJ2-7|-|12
TGTGCCAGTGGGGGGGGGCGCAACGAGCAGTACTTC
CASGGGRNEQYF
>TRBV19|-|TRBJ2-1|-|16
TGTGCCAGTAGTATAGGTACGGGAAGCTCCTACAATGAGCAGTTCTTC
CASSIGTGSSYNEQFF
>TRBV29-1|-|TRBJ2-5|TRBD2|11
TGCAGCGTTGAGGGGGGGGAGACCCAGTACTTC
CSVEGGETQYF
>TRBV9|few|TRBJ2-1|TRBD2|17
TGTGCCAGCAGCGTAGAGGTAGCGGGGGGGCCCTACAATGAGCAGTTCTTC
CASSVEVAGGPYNEQFF
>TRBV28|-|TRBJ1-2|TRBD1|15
TGTGCCAGCAGGGGCACCGGGACAGGGGGGTATGGCTACACCTTC
CASRGTGTGGYGYTF
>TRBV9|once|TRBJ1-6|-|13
TGTGCCAGCAGCGACAGGGATAATTCACCCCTCCACTTT
CASSDRDNSPLHF
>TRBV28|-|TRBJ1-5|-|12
TGTGCCAGCAGTCCCAGGGTACAACCCCAGCATTTT
CASSPRVQPQHF
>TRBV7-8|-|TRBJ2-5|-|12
TGTGCCAGCAGCGTCATGTTAGAGACCCAGTACTTC
CASSVMLETQYF
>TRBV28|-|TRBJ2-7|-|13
TGTGCCAGTAGGCGGGCGTCCCCCTACGAGCAGTACTTC
CASRRASPYEQYF
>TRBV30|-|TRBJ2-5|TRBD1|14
TGTGCCTGGAGTACAGGGGGCTCGGGGGAGACCCAGTACTTC
CAWSTGGSGETQYF
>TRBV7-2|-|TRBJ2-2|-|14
TGTGCCAGCAGCCCAGCTAGGTACACCGGGGAGCTGTTTTTT
CASSPARYTGELFF
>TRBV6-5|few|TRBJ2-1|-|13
TGTGCCAGCAGTTACTCGACGCGGAATGAGCAGTTCTTC
CASSYSTRNEQFF